Below are 3 T cell receptor beta chains sequenced from a single sample in a study of blood T cells in healthy people across ages. A J-beta primer mix and a sample-barcoded 5' primer were used in a second PCR of roughly 7 to 12 cycles. A single record per CDR3 protein comes from TCRdb applying MiXCR to the 5' RACE reads. The sample comprises 540,000 or so distinct CDR3 sequences, around 48% of which are singletons, and 20% to 25% rests with the top ten. Source material: blood. Receptors originate from an elderly man in good health.

This chain joins TRBV18 and TRBJ2-3; possible D gene TRBD2, 5 bases. The germline V and J ends were trimmed by 1 base and 11 bases, with 16 bases remaining between them. This CDR3 has 14 residues. Germline V gene sequence: CDR1 KGHSH, CDR2 LQKENI. Here the CDR3 reads CASSPQELVEGQYF. CDR3 coding DNA: TGTGCCAGCTCACCACAGGAATTAGTCGAGGGGCAGTATTTT.

The chain is built from TRBV20-1 and TRBJ1-1, with 7 bases fitting TRBD1. Germline V gene lookup returns CDR1 DFQATT and CDR2 SNEGSKA (reference sequence). The V gene end was trimmed by 2 bases and the J gene end by 5 bases; junction bases not matched to a gene: 5. The CDR3 is made up of 13 amino acids. CDR3 protein: CSARSRGGTEAFF. As DNA, the CDR3 is TGCAGTGCTAGAAGCAGGGGGGGGACTGAAGCTTTCTTT.

This clonotype was counted a few times. The rearrangement uses TRBV21-1 and TRBJ2-7. TRBV21-1 is assigned pseudogene status. The CDR3 is 13 amino acids. This chain's CDR3 is CASSTNRSYEQYF. The CDR3 bases are TGTGCCAGCAGCACTAACAGATCCTACGAGCAGTACTTC.